A single sample gave rise to the 22 T cell receptor beta chains below, sequenced in a study of radiotherapy plus CTLA-4 blockade in lung cancer. Measured with immunoSEQ multiplex PCR; TCRdb has only the in-frame clones, and not every one. This sample yields more than 55,000 clones, of which approximately 84% are seen a single time; 6% to 7% belongs to the top ten. The specimen comprised peripheral blood, sampled from a patient treated with radiotherapy plus ipilimumab. These receptors were taken from a human donor with non-small cell lung cancer whose response to radiotherapy plus ipilimumab could not be evaluated.

The chain has TRBV6-1 and TRBJ2-7; tentatively, D is TRBD2 (7 bases). The germline V gene has CDR1 MNHNS and CDR2 SASEGT. The CDR3 sequence is 14 residues long. V lost 1 base to trimming and J lost 11 bases, with 18 bases between them. The CDR3 reads CASSEVRGRGLEYF. Written as DNA, the CDR3 is TGTGCCAGCAGTGAAGTGCGGGGGCGGGGGCTGGAGTACTTC.

This clone was seen a single time. The CDR3 sequence: CASSQDGTVEQFF. DNA for the CDR3: TGCGCCAGCAGCCAAGATGGGACAGTCGAGCAGTTCTTC. The chain employs TRBV4-1 and TRBJ2-1; 7 bases are a match to TRBD1. V shed 0 bases and J 10 bases; nucleotides not matched to a gene: 3. The CDR3 is 13 amino acids. The germline gives CDR1 MGHRA, CDR2 YSYEKL.

The chain uses TRBV6-6 and TRBJ2-5, with TRBD2 matching over 8 bases. V shed 7 bases, J shed 3 bases, and the junction held 10 bases outside the gene matches. The length of the CDR3 is 15 residues. The germline gives CDR1 MNHNY, CDR2 SVGAGI (reference sequence). DNA of the CDR3: TGTGCCAGCATGGACGGGAGGGCCGGGGAAGAGACCCAGTACTTC. It codes for CASMDGRAGEETQYF.

This clone was observed once. The chain combines TRBV19 with TRBJ2-3; D is possibly TRBD2 (5 bases). Germline V gene lookup returns CDR1 LNHDA and CDR2 SQIVND (reference sequence). Trimming took 5 bases from V and 1 from J, leaving 13 bases between them. CDR3 length equals 15 residues. DNA of the CDR3: TGTGCCAGTAGTGAGGGTTTAATGGGCACAGATACGCAGTATTTT. Protein sequence: CASSEGLMGTDTQYF.

The chain uses TRBV2 and TRBJ2-7, with D maybe TRBD1 (6 bases). This CDR3 is 15 amino acids long. The V end lost 8 bases, the J end lost 0 bases, and 17 bases lay between the germline ends. Germline CDR1 reads SNHLY; CDR2 reads FYNNEI. CDR3 DNA sequence: TGTGCCAGCGGTTGGGGGCAGGGCAGCTCCTACGAGCAGTACTTC. Protein: CASGWGQGSSYEQYF.

The chain links TRBV2 to TRBJ2-7, with 10 bases identical to TRBD2. CDR1 is SNHLY and CDR2 is FYNNEI in the germline V gene. Trimming at V came to 8 bases and at J to 1 base, leaving 11 bases not matched to a gene. CDR3 length: 16 residues. The CDR3 coding sequence is TGTGCCAGCTCTACCTCAGCGGGAGGGATTTCCTACGAGCAGTACTTC. Its translation: CASSTSAGGISYEQYF.

This clone was seen more than once but under ten times. This chain links TRBV5-1 with TRBJ1-4; D possibly corresponds to TRBD1 (5 bases). The ends were cut back, 2 bases at V and 4 bases at J, with 21 bases in the middle. This CDR3 has 18 residues. The germline V gene encodes CDR1 SGHRS and CDR2 YFSETQ. The CDR3 DNA reads as TGCGCCAGCAGCTTCGCCAGGGTAGGAAGCAACGGTAATGAAAAACTGTTTTTT. Translation: CASSFARVGSNGNEKLFF.

The chain links TRBV7-2 to TRBJ2-7, with 11 bases identical to TRBD1. CDR3 length equals 15 residues. V lost 5 bases, J lost 2 bases, and 5 bases stayed unmatched. The germline gives CDR1 SGHTA, CDR2 FQGNSA. Here the CDR3 DNA reads TGTGCCAGCAGCGCTAGGGACAGGGGGGCCTACGAGCAGTACTTC. Its translation: CASSARDRGAYEQYF.

The V gene is TRBV18, the J gene TRBJ1-1, with D possibly TRBD1 on 6 matching bases. Germline lookup yields CDR1 KGHSH and CDR2 LQKENI. Between the trimmed V and J ends, which lost 3 bases and 8 bases, there was a span of 16 bases. The CDR3 extends over 14 amino acids. The CDR3 spells CASSPSGTPREAFF. DNA of the CDR3: TGTGCCAGCTCACCTTCCGGGACACCACGGGAAGCTTTCTTT.

The V call is TRBV5-4, the J call TRBJ2-5; 14 positions match TRBD2. Germline CDR1 and CDR2: SGHNT and YYREEE (reference sequence). CDR3 length equals 16 residues. Germline trimming cut 4 bases from V and 5 bases from J; bases unmatched to any gene: 7. The DNA of the CDR3 is TGTGCCAGCAGCGGTGGGACTAGCGGGGGATTGGAGACCCAGTACTTC. This codes for CASSGGTSGGLETQYF.

The sample holds a few counts of this clone. The chain joins TRBV6-5 to TRBJ1-4, with no clear D. CDR3 size: 11 residues. V lost 6 bases to trimming and J lost 10 bases, with 9 bases between them. Looked up from germline, CDR1 is MNHEY and CDR2 is SVGAGI. Here the CDR3 DNA reads TGTGCCAGCAGCCAAGAGGGAAAACTGTTTTTT. It specifies CASSQEGKLFF.

V gene TRBV28 combines with J gene TRBJ1-1; D possibly corresponds to TRBD1 (6 bases). This CDR3 spans 15 amino acids. Looked up from germline, CDR1 is MDHEN and CDR2 is SYDVKM. V lost 0 bases and J 1 base, leaving 9 bases between the germline ends. The CDR3 protein is CASSLWATGNTEAFF. For the CDR3, the DNA is TGTGCCAGCAGTTTATGGGCGACAGGGAACACTGAAGCTTTCTTT.

The CDR3 protein is CASSVGPDRVNTEAFF. The CDR3 bases are TGTGCCAGCAGCGTCGGACCGGACAGGGTCAACACTGAAGCTTTCTTT. This chain joins TRBV9 and TRBJ1-1; 8 nucleotides line up with TRBD1. Germline CDR1 reads SGDLS; CDR2 reads YYNGEE. J gave up 2 bases and V 2 bases, and 8 bases lay outside the gene matches. The CDR3 has 16 residues.

The sample holds one count of this clone. The sample has other DNA sequences that encode this CDR3 too. V usage is TRBV28 and J usage is TRBJ2-7; D may be TRBD1 (6 bases). The V and J ends lost 4 bases and 2 bases respectively, with 15 bases between them. The length of the CDR3 is 15 residues. Per the germline V gene, CDR1 is MDHEN and CDR2 is SYDVKM. CDR3: CASSYSEQGTYEQYF. CDR3 DNA: TGTGCCAGCAGTTATTCGGAACAGGGTACCTACGAGCAGTACTTC.

The chain combines TRBV2 with TRBJ2-4, with 12 bases fitting TRBD2. Germline V gives CDR1 SNHLY, CDR2 FYNNEI. The length of the CDR3 is 15 residues. V shed 0 bases, J shed 11 bases, and the junction held 5 bases outside the gene matches. The CDR3 DNA is TGTGCCAGCAGTGAAGCCGCTAGCGGGGGGGAGGTTCAGTACTTC. Translating gives CASSEAASGGEVQYF.

The CDR3 region is CASSSLGGRDTEAFF. The CDR3, as DNA: TGTGCCAGCAGTTCCCTAGGGGGGAGGGACACTGAAGCTTTCTTT. The V and J genes are TRBV28 and TRBJ1-1; D may be TRBD1 (6 bases). Trimming shortened V by 4 bases and J by 3 bases, and 15 bases separated the two germline ends. CDR1 MDHEN and CDR2 SYDVKM come from the germline V gene. The CDR3 runs to 15 residues.

This clone was detected a few times. This chain connects TRBV7-8 to TRBJ1-2; D is perhaps TRBD1 (5 bases). Trimming took 4 bases from V and 13 from J, leaving 16 bases between them. There are 12 residues in the CDR3. The germline gives CDR1 SGHVS, CDR2 FQNEAQ. CDR3 in DNA: TGTGCCAGCAGCTCTGGGATGATGGGGGGCACCTTC. As protein: CASSSGMMGGTF.

CDR3 in DNA: TGTGCCAGCAGCCAAGCCAAGCGGTCCTACGAGCAGTACTTC. This gives the protein CASSQAKRSYEQYF. V is TRBV14 and J is TRBJ2-7; possibly TRBD2 for D (5 bases). The CDR3 extends over 14 amino acids. The ends were cut back, 1 base at V and 1 base at J, with 8 bases in the middle. Germline loops: CDR1 SGHDN, CDR2 FVKESK.

This clone was recorded once. The chain combines TRBV27 with TRBJ2-1, with 7 bases fitting TRBD2. From germline, CDR1 is MNHEY and CDR2 SMNVEV (reference sequence). The CDR3 covers 15 residues. Trimming cost V 1 base and J 6 bases; bases outside gene matches: 6. Written as DNA, the CDR3 is TGTGCCAGCAGTTTATTTCGCGGGAGTAGCAATGAGCAGTTCTTC. Protein product: CASSLFRGSSNEQFF.

The J gene is TRBJ1-2, the V gene TRBV18; D is possibly TRBD1 (6 bases). V lost 5 bases, J lost 6 bases, and 10 bases lay in between. The CDR3 is 12 residues long. CDR1 is KGHSH and CDR2 is LQKENI in the germline V gene. This CDR3 is CASSENRDGYTF. CDR3 in DNA: TGTGCCAGCTCAGAAAACAGGGATGGCTACACCTTC.

V is TRBV29-1 and J is TRBJ1-1; D may be TRBD1 (5 bases). This CDR3 comprises 13 residues. The ends were cut back, 4 bases at V and 1 base at J, with 10 bases in the middle. Germline values: CDR1 SQVTM, CDR2 ANQGSEA. In nucleotides, the CDR3 is TGCAGCGTTGGGGGGGACCCGAACACTGAAGCTTTCTTT. It yields the protein CSVGGDPNTEAFF.

This clone has just one count. The rearrangement links TRBV30 to TRBJ1-4, with 9 bases identical to TRBD1. In germline, CDR1 is GTSNPN, CDR2 SVGIG (reference sequence). This CDR3 has 15 residues. V gave up 3 bases and J gave up 15 bases; unmatched junction bases: 17. In DNA, the CDR3 is TGTGCCTGGAGCGAAAAGAACAGGGGGCGACGGGTGTTGTTTTTT. Its translation: CAWSEKNRGRRVLFF.